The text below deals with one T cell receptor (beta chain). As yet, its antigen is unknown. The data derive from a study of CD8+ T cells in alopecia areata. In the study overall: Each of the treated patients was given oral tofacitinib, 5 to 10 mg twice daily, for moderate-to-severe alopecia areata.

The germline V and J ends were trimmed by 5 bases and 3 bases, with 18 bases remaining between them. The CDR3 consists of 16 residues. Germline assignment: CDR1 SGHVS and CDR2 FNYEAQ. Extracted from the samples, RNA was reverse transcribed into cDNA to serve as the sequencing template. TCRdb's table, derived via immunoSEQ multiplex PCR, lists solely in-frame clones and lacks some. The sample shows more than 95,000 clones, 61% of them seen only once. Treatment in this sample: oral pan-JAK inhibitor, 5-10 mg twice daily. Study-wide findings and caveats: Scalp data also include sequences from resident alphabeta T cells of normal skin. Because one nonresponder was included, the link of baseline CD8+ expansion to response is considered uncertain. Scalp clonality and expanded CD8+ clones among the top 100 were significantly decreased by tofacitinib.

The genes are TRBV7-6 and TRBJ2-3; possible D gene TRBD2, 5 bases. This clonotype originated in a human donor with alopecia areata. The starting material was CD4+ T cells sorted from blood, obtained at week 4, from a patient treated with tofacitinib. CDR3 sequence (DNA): TGTGCCAGCAGCCCGCGATCGTCCGGGGTAACAGATACGCAGTATTTT. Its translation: CASSPRSSGVTDTQYF.